These 23 T cell receptor beta chains came from one sample sequenced in a study of response to subunit inactivated influenza vaccine. TCRdb called the RT-PCR reads again in MiXCR, with one record for every CDR3 protein. The sample contains roughly 630,000 distinct CDR3 sequences, 14% of which appear only once. Sample: PBMCs from blood, taken around 14 days before vaccination. These receptor sequences come from a man in his forties or fifties who received an inactivated influenza vaccine.

This clonotype showed up just a few times. The rearrangement joins TRBV6-5 to TRBJ1-1; TRBD1 agrees at 8 bases. From germline, CDR1 is MNHEY and CDR2 SVGAGI. The V segment lost 2 bases and the J segment 9 bases; nucleotides outside the gene matches: 5. The CDR3 consists of 13 residues. The CDR3 protein is CASSYRTGHKAFF. The DNA for the CDR3 is TGTGCCAGCAGTTACAGGACAGGGCATAAAGCTTTCTTT.

This clonotype was seen ten or more times. The J gene is TRBJ1-2, the V gene TRBV20-1, with a tentative D call TRBD1 (6 bases). There are 12 residues in the CDR3. CDR1 and CDR2 (germline): DFQATT, SNEGSKA (reference sequence). The V end was cut by 6 bases, the J end by 2 bases, with 10 bases between. CDR3 nucleotide sequence: TGCAGTGCCCCAGGGGCGAACTATGGCTACACCTTC. It is translated as CSAPGANYGYTF.

This clonotype was detected a few times. The chain has TRBV19 and TRBJ1-6, with D hard to call. Germline assignment: CDR1 LNHDA and CDR2 SQIVND (reference sequence). V lost 4 bases and J lost 9, with 13 bases in between. This CDR3 contains 14 residues. CDR3 bases: TGTGCCAGTAGTACAGGACGGTACCTTTCACCCCTCCACTTT. It yields the protein CASSTGRYLSPLHF.

This clonotype occurred many times. The chain has TRBV28 and TRBJ1-5; D perhaps matches TRBD1 (6 bases). Trimming shortened V by 5 bases and J by 8 bases, and 16 bases separated the two germline ends. The length of the CDR3 is 14 residues. Germline values: CDR1 MDHEN, CDR2 SYDVKM. CDR3 DNA: TGTGCCAGCAGTATTACGCAGGGGAAGGAGCCCCAGCATTTT. Amino acids: CASSITQGKEPQHF.

This chain uses TRBV19 with TRBJ2-1; D is possibly TRBD2 (5 bases). The CDR3 is 15 amino acids. The V end lost 7 bases, the J end lost 9 bases, and 22 bases lay between the germline ends. Per germline, CDR1 LNHDA and CDR2 SQIVND (reference sequence). DNA for the CDR3: TGTGCCAGTAAAGAATTGAGCGGACCCACTAGTGAGCAGTTCTTC. Its protein is CASKELSGPTSEQFF. The entire variable domain, with the rest obtained from reference TRBV19 and TRBJ2-1, is as follows: DGGITQSPKYLFRKEGQNVTLSCEQNLNHDAMYWYRQDPGQGLRLIYYSQIVNDFQKGDIAEGYSVSREKKESFPLTVTSAQKNPTAFYLCASKELSGPTSEQFFGPGTRLTVL.

This clonotype was observed at least ten times. The rearrangement links TRBV7-9 to TRBJ2-1; unclear D gene. The V end lost 5 bases, the J end lost 8 bases, and 7 bases lay between the germline ends. The CDR3 length is 11 residues. Per the germline V gene, CDR1 is SEHNR and CDR2 is FQNEAQ (reference sequence). DNA of the CDR3: TGTGCCAGCAGCCAAGCTTATGAGCAGTTCTTC. Residues: CASSQAYEQFF.

The CDR3 reads CAWSRDRAYEQYF. CDR3 nucleotide sequence: TGTGCCTGGAGTCGGGACAGGGCTTACGAGCAGTACTTC. The chain combines TRBV30 with TRBJ2-7, with TRBD1 matching 9 bases. Looked up from germline, CDR1 is GTSNPN and CDR2 is SVGIG (reference sequence). After removal of 2 bases from V and 4 bases from J, the junction contained 3 bases not matched to a gene. The CDR3 is 13 residues long.

This clonotype has only a few counts. This sequence joins TRBV27 and TRBJ2-7, with 7 bases identical to TRBD2. The trim removed 6 bases at V and 2 bases at J, leaving 10 bases unmatched. Germline loops: CDR1 MNHEY, CDR2 SMNVEV (reference sequence). This CDR3 region has 15 residues. In nucleotides, the CDR3 is TGTGCCAGCAGAAACACCGAGCGGGGAACCTACGAGCAGTACTTC. Amino acid sequence: CASRNTERGTYEQYF.

This clonotype was seen a handful of times. V and J are TRBV12-3 or TRBV12-4 and TRBJ2-6, with D perhaps being TRBD1 or TRBD2 (5 bases each). Trimming removed 1 base at V and 4 bases at J, with 8 bases between. The CDR3 sequence is 15 residues long. The CDR3 protein is CASSLGGGGANVLTF. The CDR3, as DNA: TGTGCCAGCAGTTTAGGGGGCGGGGGGGCCAACGTCCTGACTTTC.

In its sample, this clonotype was seen a few times. This chain connects TRBV5-1 to TRBJ2-7, with 9 bases aligning to TRBD1. Germline values: CDR1 SGHRS, CDR2 YFSETQ. Germline trimming cut 4 bases from V and 2 bases from J; bases unmatched to any gene: 7. The CDR3 runs 15 residues. The CDR3 sequence is CASSEPGTGPYEQYF. CDR3 coding DNA: TGCGCCAGCAGCGAGCCGGGGACAGGGCCCTACGAGCAGTACTTC.

J is TRBJ1-1 and V is TRBV19; 7 positions match TRBD1. V trimming: 3 bases; J trimming: 0 bases; junction bases outside the gene matches: 10. Looked up from germline, CDR1 is LNHDA and CDR2 is SQIVND (reference sequence). This CDR3 region has 17 residues. CDR3 in DNA: TGTGCCAGTAGTATTGAAAGGGGGCTGAGGCTGAACACTGAAGCTTTCTTT. Amino acids: CASSIERGLRLNTEAFF.

The chain joins TRBV4-1 to TRBJ1-3; D call uncertain. The CDR3 is 14 amino acids. Germline assignment: CDR1 MGHRA and CDR2 YSYEKL. V lost 0 bases, J lost 0 bases, and 3 bases lay in between. As DNA, the CDR3 is TGCGCCAGCAGCCAAGAAAACTCTGGAAACACCATATATTTT. It is translated as CASSQENSGNTIYF.

CDR3 sequence (DNA): TGTGCCAGCAGTCCTCCCGGGACTAGCCTCGAGCAGTACTTC. Amino acid sequence: CASSPPGTSLEQYF. The chain combines TRBV7-2 with TRBJ2-7; 9 bases map to TRBD2. There are 14 residues in the CDR3. Trimming removed 6 bases from V and 6 bases from J; junction bases left unmatched: 9. Germline V lookup: CDR1 SGHTA, CDR2 FQGNSA.

This clonotype is a singleton in its sample. The chain carries TRBV20-1 and TRBJ2-7; D uncertain. The CDR3 is 14 residues long. V lost 5 bases and J 0 bases, leaving 14 bases between the germline ends. The V gene's germline CDR1 is DFQATT and CDR2 SNEGSKA (reference sequence). The DNA for the CDR3 is TGCAGTGCTTCAGATAACAGCTACTCCTACGAGCAGTACTTC. It specifies CSASDNSYSYEQYF.

The sample holds many counts of this clonotype. This chain links TRBV12-3 or TRBV12-4 with TRBJ1-4, with 10 bases identical to TRBD1. Losses at the gene ends were 6 bases for V and 7 bases for J; bases not matched to a gene: 8. The CDR3 runs 15 residues. CDR3 loop: CASSPRTGGTEKLFF. CDR3 coding DNA: TGTGCCAGCAGCCCAAGGACAGGGGGTACTGAAAAACTGTTTTTT.

This clonotype has a handful of counts. V is TRBV28 and J is TRBJ2-1; D might be TRBD2 (6 bases). CDR1 MDHEN and CDR2 SYDVKM come from the germline V gene. V was clipped by 9 bases and J by 7 bases, with 22 bases between them. The length of the CDR3 is 15 residues. In nucleotides, the CDR3 is TGTGCCAGTAAGCAATTCGCGGGACTTGGGAATGAGCAGTTCTTC. Translated, it gives CASKQFAGLGNEQFF.

This chain links TRBV2 with TRBJ1-4; TRBD1 is a possible D gene (6 bases). Germline assignment: CDR1 SNHLY and CDR2 FYNNEI. With 4 bases removed from V and 6 bases from J, the gap between germline ends came to 12 bases. CDR3 length: 14 amino acids. This CDR3 is CASSVTGVHEKLFF. DNA of the CDR3: TGTGCCAGCAGTGTGACAGGAGTGCATGAAAAACTGTTTTTT.

In its sample, this clonotype was seen a few times. V and J are TRBV6-1 and TRBJ2-3; the match to TRBD2 covers 8 bases. Germline assignment: CDR1 MNHNS and CDR2 SASEGT. There are 16 residues in the CDR3. Trimming cost V 5 bases and J 6 bases; bases outside gene matches: 13. The CDR3 bases are TGTGCCAGCAGTCCCCGGACTAGCTACGGGGAGGATACGCAGTATTTT. This translates into CASSPRTSYGEDTQYF.

The CDR3: CASSLQSGNAEQFF. DNA of the CDR3: TGTGCCAGCAGCTTACAGTCGGGGAACGCTGAGCAGTTCTTC. This chain connects TRBV7-2 to TRBJ2-1, with D maybe TRBD2 (5 bases). CDR3 length: 14 amino acids. Germline V CDR1 and CDR2: SGHTA, FQGNSA. V was cut by 2 bases and J by 9 bases, with 14 bases left in between.

This clonotype has only a few counts. The V and J genes are TRBV20-1 and TRBJ2-1; possibly TRBD1 for D (6 bases). CDR1 and CDR2 from the germline V gene are DFQATT and SNEGSKA (reference sequence). The length of the CDR3 is 15 residues. The germline V and J ends were trimmed by 6 bases and 0 bases, with 15 bases remaining between them. The chain's CDR3 is CSAPTGSGSYNEQFF. CDR3 sequence (DNA): TGCAGTGCACCCACAGGGTCGGGCTCCTACAATGAGCAGTTCTTC.

There are a few counts of this clonotype. The chain has TRBV5-8 and TRBJ1-4, with TRBD1 matching 7 bases. Looked up from germline, CDR1 is SGHTS and CDR2 is YDEGEE. The CDR3 is 17 amino acids. V gave up 0 bases and J gave up 0 bases; unmatched junction bases: 5. The DNA for the CDR3 is TGTGCCAGCAGCTTGGGGACAGGCTCTGCAACTAATGAAAAACTGTTTTTT. This gives the protein CASSLGTGSATNEKLFF.

This clonotype occurred a few times. The chain links TRBV29-1 to TRBJ2-7; D is possibly TRBD1 or TRBD2 (5 bases each). V was cut by 6 bases and J by 4 bases, with 22 bases left in between. The CDR3 totals 15 residues. The germline CDR1 and CDR2 sequences are SQVTM and ANQGSEA. The CDR3 here is CSVVTGTDVGYEQYF. The CDR3, as DNA: TGCAGCGTCGTTACCGGGACGGACGTCGGGTACGAGCAGTACTTC.

The chain has TRBV20-1 and TRBJ1-6; possibly TRBD1 for D (6 bases). The ends were cut back, 1 base at V and 5 bases at J, with 12 bases in the middle. The CDR3 has 15 residues. Looked up from germline, CDR1 is DFQATT and CDR2 is SNEGSKA (reference sequence). CDR3 nucleotides: TGCAGTGCTAGAGTTTGGGCAGGGGATAATTCACCCCTCCACTTT. This gives the protein CSARVWAGDNSPLHF.